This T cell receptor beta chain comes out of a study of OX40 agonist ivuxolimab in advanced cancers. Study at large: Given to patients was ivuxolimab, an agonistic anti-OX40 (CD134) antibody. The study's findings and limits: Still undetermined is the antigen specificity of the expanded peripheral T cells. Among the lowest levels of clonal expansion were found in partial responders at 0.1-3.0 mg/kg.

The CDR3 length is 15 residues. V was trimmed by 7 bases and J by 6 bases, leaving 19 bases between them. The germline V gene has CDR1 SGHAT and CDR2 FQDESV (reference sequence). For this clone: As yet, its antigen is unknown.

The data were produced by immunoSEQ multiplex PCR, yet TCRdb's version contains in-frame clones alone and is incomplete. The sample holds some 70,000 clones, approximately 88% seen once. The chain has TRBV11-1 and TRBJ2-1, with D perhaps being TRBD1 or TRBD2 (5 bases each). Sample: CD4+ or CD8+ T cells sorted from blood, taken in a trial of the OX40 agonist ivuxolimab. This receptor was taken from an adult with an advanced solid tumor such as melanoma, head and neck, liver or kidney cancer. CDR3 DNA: TGTGCCAGCACTCCCCGGGGTGGGGGAAGCAATGAGCAGTTCTTC. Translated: CASTPRGGGSNEQFF.